The present entry profiles one T cell receptor beta chain with its context. The sample originates from a study of blood T cell repertoires in COVID-19. Across the study: From the United States, Italy and Spain came samples of acute and convalescent COVID-19. Nucleic acid was either cDNA or gDNA, and it came from T cells, B-cell-depleted T cells, or PBMCs.

Authors' methods: Reference gene primer amplification yielded estimated nucleated cell counts. Sequenced by immunoSEQ multiplex PCR; TCRdb stores in-frame clones only, minus some. V and J calls and clone size are those listed in that table; D and trimming were worked out from the DNA. The sample includes approximately 220,000 clones, about four fifths seen only once; the top ten take roughly 2.6%. CDR1 and CDR2 from the germline V gene are MNHEY and SMNVEV (reference sequence). V shed 4 bases and J 6 bases; nucleotides not matched to a gene: 14. The CDR3 spans 17 residues. This sequence joins TRBV27 and TRBJ2-4; 8 bases are a match to TRBD2. Sequencing was performed on peripheral blood. The sequence was obtained from a woman in her forties with active or convalescent COVID-19. Here the CDR3 DNA reads TGTGCCAGCAGTTCAGGACTAGCTCCCTCAGATGGAAACATTCAGTACTTC. This gives the protein CASSSGLAPSDGNIQYF.